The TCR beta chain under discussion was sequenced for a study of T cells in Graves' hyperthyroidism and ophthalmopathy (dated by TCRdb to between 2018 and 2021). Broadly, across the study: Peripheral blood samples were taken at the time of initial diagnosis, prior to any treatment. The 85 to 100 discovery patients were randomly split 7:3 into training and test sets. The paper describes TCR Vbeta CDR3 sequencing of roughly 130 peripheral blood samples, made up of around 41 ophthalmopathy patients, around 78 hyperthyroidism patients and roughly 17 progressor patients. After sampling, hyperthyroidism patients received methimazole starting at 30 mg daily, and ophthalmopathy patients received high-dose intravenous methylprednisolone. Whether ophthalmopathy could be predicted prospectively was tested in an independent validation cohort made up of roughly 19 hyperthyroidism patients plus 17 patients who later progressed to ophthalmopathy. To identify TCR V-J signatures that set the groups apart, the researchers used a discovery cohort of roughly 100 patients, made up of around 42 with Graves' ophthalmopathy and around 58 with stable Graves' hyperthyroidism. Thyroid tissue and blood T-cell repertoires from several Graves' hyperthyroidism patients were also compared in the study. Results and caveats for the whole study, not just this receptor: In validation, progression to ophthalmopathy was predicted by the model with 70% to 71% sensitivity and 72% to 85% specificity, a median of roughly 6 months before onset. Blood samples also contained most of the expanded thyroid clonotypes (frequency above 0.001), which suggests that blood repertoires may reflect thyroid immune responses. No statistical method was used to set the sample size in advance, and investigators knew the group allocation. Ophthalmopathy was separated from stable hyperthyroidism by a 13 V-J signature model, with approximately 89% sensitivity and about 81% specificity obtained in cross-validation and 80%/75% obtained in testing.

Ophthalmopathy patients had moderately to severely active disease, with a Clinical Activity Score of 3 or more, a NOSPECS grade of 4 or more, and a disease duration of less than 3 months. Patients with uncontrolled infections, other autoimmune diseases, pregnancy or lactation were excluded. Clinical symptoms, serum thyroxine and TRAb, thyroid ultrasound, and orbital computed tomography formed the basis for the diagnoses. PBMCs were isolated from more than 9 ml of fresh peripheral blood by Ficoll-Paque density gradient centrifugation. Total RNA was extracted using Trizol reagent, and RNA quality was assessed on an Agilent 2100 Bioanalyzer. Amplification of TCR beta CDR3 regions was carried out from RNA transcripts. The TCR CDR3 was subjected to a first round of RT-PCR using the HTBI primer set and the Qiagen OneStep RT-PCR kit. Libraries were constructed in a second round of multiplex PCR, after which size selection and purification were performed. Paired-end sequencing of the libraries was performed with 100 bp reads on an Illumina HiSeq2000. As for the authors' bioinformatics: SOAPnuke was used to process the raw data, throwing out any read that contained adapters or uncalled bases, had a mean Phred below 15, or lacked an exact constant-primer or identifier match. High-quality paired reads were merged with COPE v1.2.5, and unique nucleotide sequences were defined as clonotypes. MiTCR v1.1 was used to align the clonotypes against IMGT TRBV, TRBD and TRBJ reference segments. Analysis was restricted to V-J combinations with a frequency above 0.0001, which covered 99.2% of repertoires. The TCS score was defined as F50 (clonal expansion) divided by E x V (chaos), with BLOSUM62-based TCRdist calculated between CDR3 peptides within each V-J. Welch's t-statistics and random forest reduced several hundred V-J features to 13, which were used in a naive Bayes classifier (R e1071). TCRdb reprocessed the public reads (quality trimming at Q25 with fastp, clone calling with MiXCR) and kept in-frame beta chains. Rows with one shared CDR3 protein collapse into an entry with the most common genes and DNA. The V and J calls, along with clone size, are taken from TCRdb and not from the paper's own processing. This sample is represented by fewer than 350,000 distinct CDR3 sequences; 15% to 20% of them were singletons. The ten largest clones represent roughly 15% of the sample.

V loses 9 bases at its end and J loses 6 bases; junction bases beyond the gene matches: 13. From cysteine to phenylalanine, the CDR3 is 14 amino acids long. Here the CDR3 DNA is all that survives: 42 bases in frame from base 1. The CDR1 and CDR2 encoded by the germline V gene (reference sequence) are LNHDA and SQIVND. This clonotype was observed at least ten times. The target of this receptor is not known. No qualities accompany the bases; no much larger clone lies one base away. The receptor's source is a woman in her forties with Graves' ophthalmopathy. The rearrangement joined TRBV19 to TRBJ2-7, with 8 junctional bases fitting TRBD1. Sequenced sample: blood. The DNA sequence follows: TGTGCCAGCGCCCCGGGGACAGGTGGAGGCGAGCAGTACTTC. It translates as CASAPGTGGGEQYF.